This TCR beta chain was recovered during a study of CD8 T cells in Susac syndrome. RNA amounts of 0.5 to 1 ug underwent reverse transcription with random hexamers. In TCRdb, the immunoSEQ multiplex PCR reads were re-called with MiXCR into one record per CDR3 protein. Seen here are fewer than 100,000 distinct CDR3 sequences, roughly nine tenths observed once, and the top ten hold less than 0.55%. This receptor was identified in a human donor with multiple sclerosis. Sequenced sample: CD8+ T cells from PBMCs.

The CDR3 DNA sequence: TGCAGTGCTCCGGGCGGGAGACCAGGTTTAGTCTCCTACAATGAGCAGTTCTTC. Its protein is CSAPGGRPGLVSYNEQFF. The gene calls are TRBV20-1 and TRBJ2-1; the match to TRBD2 covers 7 bases. Germline V gives CDR1 DFQATT, CDR2 SNEGSKA (reference sequence). J gave up 0 bases and V 5 bases, and 16 bases lay outside the gene matches. CDR3 length equals 18 residues.